This T cell receptor (beta chain) was documented in a study of identical twins. Study-level findings and limits: Invariant populations such as MAIT and iNKT cells could partly muddle zero-insertion analyses. Researchers reported weaker excess twin sharing in beta out-of-frame sequences.

The CDR3 consists of 12 residues. Between the trimmed V and J ends, which lost 3 bases and 4 bases, there was a span of 9 bases. CDR1 is SQVTM and CDR2 is ANQGSEA in the germline V gene. The donors were all healthy and Caucasian. Unique molecular identifiers were present on the cDNA, which also gained a universal primer site by template switching. One entry per CDR3 protein results from TCRdb running MiXCR on the 5' RACE reads. In the table there are roughly 690,000 distinct CDR3 sequences, less than 7% of which are singletons. This clonotype has a count of ten or more. The antigen is not known. The material sequenced was naive T cells sorted from blood. V usage is TRBV29-1 and J usage is TRBJ1-1; D uncertain. This TCR came from a man between 18 and 29 years old in good health. The CDR3 DNA follows: TGCAGCGTTGACCGCAGCTCCACTGAAGCTTTCTTT. It is translated as CSVDRSSTEAFF.